These 6 T cell receptor beta chains came from one sample sequenced in a study of control samples from healthy donors and cancer patients. Assay used: immunoSEQ multiplex PCR; TCRdb lists only in-frame clones, some missing. The sample has roughly 370,000 clones; approximately 90% are singletons. The material sequenced was PBMCs. The receptors here all came from a man aged 40-50 years with head and neck cancer.

The chain recombines TRBV11-3 with TRBJ2-7; D gene unclear. This CDR3 region has 13 residues. V lost 2 bases to trimming and J lost 11 bases, with 16 bases between them. Germline values: CDR1 SGHNT, CDR2 YENEEA. The CDR3 reads CASSLNYDATEYF. CDR3 coding DNA: TGTGCCAGCAGCTTAAATTATGATGCGACGGAGTACTTC.

The chain uses TRBV28 and TRBJ2-7; 12 nucleotides agree with TRBD2. Germline CDR1 MDHEN, CDR2 SYDVKM. Trimming removed 6 bases from V and 4 bases from J; junction bases left unmatched: 7. The CDR3 loop spans 15 amino acids. CDR3 DNA: TGTGCCAGCAGGCCCGGACTAGCGGGATCGTACGAGCAGTACTTC. It yields the protein CASRPGLAGSYEQYF.

Only a few counts were recorded for this clone. The chain couples TRBV28 to TRBJ2-2; D is undetermined. The CDR3 has 13 amino acids. Germline values: CDR1 MDHEN, CDR2 SYDVKM. V was pared by 2 bases and J by 6 bases, with 7 bases between. CDR3 protein: CASSLRQAGELFF. Here the CDR3 DNA reads TGTGCCAGCAGTTTAAGGCAGGCCGGGGAGCTGTTTTTT.

This chain uses TRBV9 with TRBJ2-7; D is possibly TRBD1 or TRBD2 (6 bases each). The germline gives CDR1 SGDLS, CDR2 YYNGEE. Trimming left V 4 bases short and J 2 bases short, with 28 bases between. The CDR3 covers 19 residues. In nucleotides, the CDR3 is TGTGCCAGCAGCACACCCGGGGGTGGGGGCGAAGCTTCACCCTACGAGCAGTACTTC. This sequence encodes CASSTPGGGGEASPYEQYF.

The chain carries TRBV14 and TRBJ1-4; 8 bases are a match to TRBD1. The V gene's germline CDR1 is SGHDN and CDR2 FVKESK. The CDR3 has 16 amino acids. The J segment lost 11 bases and the V segment lost 2 bases, leaving 13 bases of the junction unmatched. Here the CDR3 DNA reads TGTGCCAGCAGCCAAACCAGACAGGGGACTGCGAGGAAACTGTTTTTT. This sequence encodes CASSQTRQGTARKLFF.

The V call is TRBV7-9, the J call TRBJ1-2, with D uncertain. Germline CDR1 and CDR2: SEHNR and FQNEAQ (reference sequence). The V end was cut by 11 bases, the J end by 0 bases, with 16 bases between. The CDR3 loop spans 14 amino acids. The CDR3 nucleotides are TGTGCCTTACGACTGGCTGGGACTAACTATGGCTACACCTTC. It translates to CALRLAGTNYGYTF.